A single sample gave rise to the 19 T cell receptor beta chains below, sequenced in a study of shared clonotypes between healthy human individuals. TCRdb's table, derived via immunoSEQ multiplex PCR, lists solely in-frame clones and lacks some. In the table there are fewer than 1.8 million clones, just under 99% of which are singletons. Source material: naive CD4+ T cells sorted from blood. Regarding subset: CD45RA+ positively selected. The receptors come from a man aged 25-40 years in good health.

This sequence joins TRBV7-9 and TRBJ1-1; D may be TRBD1 (6 bases). CDR3 size: 16 residues. CDR1 and CDR2 (germline): SEHNR, FQNEAQ (reference sequence). Between the trimmed V and J ends, which lost 2 bases and 0 bases, there was a span of 13 bases. CDR3 sequence reads: CASSLPEQGLNTEAFF. CDR3 nucleotide sequence: TGTGCCAGCAGCTTACCAGAACAGGGTTTGAACACTGAAGCTTTCTTT.

The genes are TRBV20-1 and TRBJ2-7; D call uncertain. CDR1 and CDR2 (germline): DFQATT, SNEGSKA (reference sequence). V was cut by 3 bases and J by 4 bases, with 7 bases left in between. CDR3 length: 11 residues. This chain's CDR3 is CSARIQYEQYF. The CDR3 coding sequence is TGCAGTGCTAGGATACAATACGAGCAGTACTTC.

The rearrangement uses TRBV14 and TRBJ2-7; TRBD2 matches 14 bases. With V trimmed by 0 bases and J by 2 bases, 12 bases remained unmatched. The CDR3 sequence is 20 residues long. The germline gives CDR1 SGHDN, CDR2 FVKESK. CDR3 DNA: TGTGCCAGCAGCCAAGAAGCTTCCCGGGGACTAGCGGGAGCCCCCTACGAGCAGTACTTC. Translation gives CASSQEASRGLAGAPYEQYF.

This chain uses TRBV5-6 with TRBJ2-1; 7 nucleotides match TRBD2. Germline V gene data show CDR1 as SGHDT and CDR2 as YYEEEE. The CDR3 has 15 residues. V shed 1 base, J shed 2 bases, and the junction held 3 bases outside the gene matches. The CDR3 reads CASSLLAGPYNEQFF. CDR3 in DNA: TGTGCCAGCAGCTTGTTAGCGGGTCCCTACAATGAGCAGTTCTTC.

The genes are TRBV6-4 and TRBJ2-7, with 8 bases identical to TRBD1. In germline, CDR1 is MRHNA, CDR2 SNTAGT. This CDR3 has 13 residues. Unmatched junction bases numbered 8, after V lost 3 bases and J lost 10 bases. The CDR3 DNA reads as TGTGCCAGCAGTGAGACCGGACAGGGTTTCCAGTACTTC. Protein product: CASSETGQGFQYF.

The chain joins TRBV11-2 to TRBJ2-7, with D possibly TRBD2 on 5 matching bases. CDR3 length: 12 residues. Trimming shortened V by 3 bases and J by 9 bases, and 12 bases separated the two germline ends. CDR1 SGHAT and CDR2 FQNNGV come from the germline V gene. CDR3 sequence: CASSFTRERQYF. The CDR3 DNA reads as TGTGCCAGCAGCTTCACCCGGGAAAGGCAGTACTTC.

The rearrangement links TRBV7-2 to TRBJ1-1; TRBD1 might be the D (6 bases). CDR3 length: 13 amino acids. In germline, CDR1 is SGHTA, CDR2 FQGNSA. Trimming left V 4 bases short and J 3 bases short, with 9 bases between. The CDR3 DNA follows: TGTGCCAGCAGCTCTACAGGGCACACTGAAGCTTTCTTT. It encodes CASSSTGHTEAFF. Full variable domain (missing parts from reference TRBV7-2 and TRBJ1-1): GAGVSQSPSNKVTEKGKDVELRCDPISGHTALYWYRQSLGQGLEFLIYFQGNSAPDKSGLPSDRFSAERTGGSVSTLTIQRTQQEDSAVYLCASSSTGHTEAFFGQGTRLTVV.

The chain combines TRBV29-1 with TRBJ1-1; a weak D match, TRBD1 (5 bases). The V end lost 4 bases, the J end lost 4 bases, and 13 bases lay between the germline ends. Germline CDR1 reads SQVTM; CDR2 reads ANQGSEA. CDR3 length: 13 residues. CDR3 nucleotides: TGCAGCGTTGGAGGGGTTGGTATCACTGAAGCTTTCTTT. This translates into CSVGGVGITEAFF. The full variable domain, its missing parts supplied by reference TRBV29-1 and TRBJ1-1, is SAVISQKPSRDICQRGTSLTIQCQVDSQVTMMFWYRQQPGQSLTLIATANQGSEATYESGFVIDKFPISRPNLTFSTLTVSNMSPEDSSIYLCSVGGVGITEAFFGQGTRLTVV.

This chain joins TRBV7-2 and TRBJ1-5; unclear D gene. Per the germline V gene, CDR1 is SGHTA and CDR2 is FQGNSA. There are 13 residues in the CDR3. Trimming pared 3 bases from V and 5 bases from J, leaving 8 bases between. The CDR3 DNA reads as TGTGCCAGCAGCTTTAACGGGGATCAGCCCCAGCATTTT. Translated: CASSFNGDQPQHF.

This clone was recorded once. The rearrangement joins TRBV5-5 to TRBJ1-5; D perhaps matches TRBD1 (5 bases). Trimming stripped 0 bases from V and 1 base from J, with 11 bases between. The CDR3 has 16 residues. Germline-derived CDR1 and CDR2 are SGHKS and YYEKEE (reference sequence). The CDR3 nucleotides are TGTGCCAGCAGCTTGGGCGCGGGGGACAGCAATCAGCCCCAGCATTTT. Its translation is CASSLGAGDSNQPQHF.

The rearrangement uses TRBV27 and TRBJ2-7; TRBD1 matches at 9 bases. The V segment lost 1 base and the J segment 4 bases; nucleotides outside the gene matches: 2. Germline-derived CDR1 and CDR2 are MNHEY and SMNVEV (reference sequence). CDR3 size: 14 residues. CDR3 amino acids: CASSLYRGQYEQYF. As DNA, the CDR3 is TGTGCCAGCAGTTTATACAGGGGGCAATACGAGCAGTACTTC.

V and J are TRBV11-1 and TRBJ2-7, with TRBD1 matching over 8 bases. The CDR3 length is 13 residues. CDR1 and CDR2 from the germline V gene are SGHAT and FQDESV (reference sequence). V trimming: 5 bases; J trimming: 2 bases; junction bases outside the gene matches: 2. The CDR3 nucleotides are TGTGCCAGCAGCCGGACAGGGCCCTACGAGCAGTACTTC. Residues: CASSRTGPYEQYF.

The chain links TRBV5-1 to TRBJ1-1, with D uncertain. Trimming cost V 4 bases and J 2 bases, with 12 bases left between them. The germline V gene has CDR1 SGHRS and CDR2 YFSETQ. CDR3 length: 14 residues. This CDR3 reads CASSPKTVNTEAFF. DNA of the CDR3: TGCGCCAGCAGCCCGAAAACGGTTAACACTGAAGCTTTCTTT.

The chain employs TRBV5-4 and TRBJ2-7; TRBD2 aligns across 13 bases. This CDR3 has 16 residues. V shed 5 bases and J 6 bases; nucleotides not matched to a gene: 11. From germline, CDR1 is SGHNT and CDR2 YYREEE (reference sequence). The CDR3 is CASRLNSGLAGSEQYF. CDR3 nucleotides: TGTGCCAGCAGACTAAACTCGGGACTAGCGGGGAGCGAGCAGTACTTC.

The chain couples TRBV5-3 to TRBJ2-1; D not certain. TRBV5-3 belongs to the ORF category, with a function that is uncertain. CDR3 length: 14 residues. Trimming took off 8 bases at V and 2 bases at J, with 14 bases between the two ends. CDR3 region: CARGMAVTYNEQFF. The CDR3 DNA follows: TGTGCCAGGGGAATGGCGGTGACCTACAATGAGCAGTTCTTC.

The chain joins TRBV9 to TRBJ2-7, with unresolved D. The V end lost 4 bases, the J end lost 3 bases, and 17 bases lay between the germline ends. Germline V lookup: CDR1 SGDLS, CDR2 YYNGEE. The CDR3 totals 15 residues. CDR3 nucleotide sequence: TGTGCCAGCAGCCCAAGGCGCGGCAGCAACTACGAGCAGTACTTC. This translates into CASSPRRGSNYEQYF.

V and J are TRBV9 and TRBJ2-5; tentatively, D is TRBD2 (5 bases). The ends were cut back, 1 base at V and 5 bases at J, with 12 bases in the middle. Germline lookup yields CDR1 SGDLS and CDR2 YYNGEE. This CDR3 region has 14 residues. The CDR3 coding sequence is TGTGCCAGCAGCGTATCTAGCACGTTGGAGACCCAGTACTTC. Translating it yields CASSVSSTLETQYF.

The chain links TRBV9 to TRBJ2-7, with 7 positions matching TRBD2. With V trimmed by 0 bases and J by 3 bases, 9 bases remained unmatched. The CDR3 is made up of 16 amino acids. Germline assignment: CDR1 SGDLS and CDR2 YYNGEE. The CDR3: CASSVGSGGHLYEQYF. CDR3 in DNA: TGTGCCAGCAGCGTAGGTTCGGGAGGTCACCTCTACGAGCAGTACTTC.

V is TRBV7-2 and J is TRBJ2-7; D gene uncertain. V was clipped by 5 bases and J by 0 bases, with 14 bases between them. The CDR3 length is 15 residues. CDR1 and CDR2 (germline): SGHTA, FQGNSA. The CDR3 is CASSPRRYPSYEQYF. CDR3 in DNA: TGTGCCAGCAGCCCCAGGAGATACCCCTCCTACGAGCAGTACTTC.